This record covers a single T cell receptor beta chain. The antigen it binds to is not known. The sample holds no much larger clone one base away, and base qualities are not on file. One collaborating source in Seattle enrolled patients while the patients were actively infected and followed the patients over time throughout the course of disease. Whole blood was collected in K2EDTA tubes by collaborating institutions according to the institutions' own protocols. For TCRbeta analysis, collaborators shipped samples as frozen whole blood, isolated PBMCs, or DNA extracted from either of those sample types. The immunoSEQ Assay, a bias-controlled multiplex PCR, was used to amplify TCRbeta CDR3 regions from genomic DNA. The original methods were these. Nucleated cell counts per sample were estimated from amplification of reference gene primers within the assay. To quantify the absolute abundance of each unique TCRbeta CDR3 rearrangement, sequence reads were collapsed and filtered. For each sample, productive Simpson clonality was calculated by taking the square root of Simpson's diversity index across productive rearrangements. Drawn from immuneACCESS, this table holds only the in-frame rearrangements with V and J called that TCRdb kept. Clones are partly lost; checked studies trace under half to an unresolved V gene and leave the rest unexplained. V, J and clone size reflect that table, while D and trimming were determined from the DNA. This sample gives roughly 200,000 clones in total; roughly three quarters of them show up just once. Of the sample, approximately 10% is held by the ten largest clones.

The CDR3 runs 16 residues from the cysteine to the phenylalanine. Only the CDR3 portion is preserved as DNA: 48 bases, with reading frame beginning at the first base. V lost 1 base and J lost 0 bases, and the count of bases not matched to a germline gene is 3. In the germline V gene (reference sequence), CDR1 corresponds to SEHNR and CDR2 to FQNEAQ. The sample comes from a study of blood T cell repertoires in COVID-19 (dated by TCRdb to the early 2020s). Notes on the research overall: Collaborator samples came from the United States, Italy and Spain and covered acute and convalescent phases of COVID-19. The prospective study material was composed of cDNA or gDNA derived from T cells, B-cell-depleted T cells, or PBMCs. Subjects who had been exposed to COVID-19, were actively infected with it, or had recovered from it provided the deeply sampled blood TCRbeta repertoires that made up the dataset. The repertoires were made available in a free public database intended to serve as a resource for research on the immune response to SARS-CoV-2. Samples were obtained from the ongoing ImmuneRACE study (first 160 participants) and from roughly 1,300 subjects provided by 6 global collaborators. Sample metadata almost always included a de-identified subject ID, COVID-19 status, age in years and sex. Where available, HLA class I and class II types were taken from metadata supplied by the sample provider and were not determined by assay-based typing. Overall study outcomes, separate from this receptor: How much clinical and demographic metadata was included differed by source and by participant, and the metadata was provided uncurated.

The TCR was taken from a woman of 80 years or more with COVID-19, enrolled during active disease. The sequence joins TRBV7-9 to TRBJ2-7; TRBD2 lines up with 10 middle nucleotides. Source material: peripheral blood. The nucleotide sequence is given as TGTGCCAGCAGCTTAGGGCCTAGCGGGAGCTCCTACGAGCAGTACTTC. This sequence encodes CASSLGPSGSSYEQYF.